Below, one TCR beta chain is given with its context. V was shortened by 2 bases and J by 1 base, with 7 bases between the two germline ends. The germline V gene encodes CDR1 SGHDT and CDR2 YYEEEE. CDR3 size: 14 residues. TCRdb independently ran MiXCR on the PCR reads; one entry per CDR3 protein. Seen here are roughly 15,000 distinct CDR3 sequences, 66% observed once, and the top ten hold roughly 1.1%. This sample is drawn from a study of vaccination and CD4 T cells after COVID-19. Sequenced here: CD4+ T cells from blood, sampled after SARS-CoV-2 vaccination. This sequence joins TRBV5-6 and TRBJ2-1; D is unclear. The clonotype originates from a human donor who had recovered from COVID-19. CDR3 sequence (DNA): TGTGCCAGCAGCTTTCCTAGTTCCTACAATGAGCAGTTCTTC. Translating gives CASSFPSSYNEQFF.